This paragraph reports one T cell receptor (beta chain). What it binds is unknown. Germline trimming cut 1 base from V and 9 bases from J; bases unmatched to any gene: 3. The germline gives CDR1 LGHDT, CDR2 YNNKEL (reference sequence). The CDR3 has 13 residues. Random hexamers were used to reverse transcribe about 0.45 to 1 ug of RNA. TCRdb fed the immunoSEQ multiplex PCR reads into MiXCR, producing one record per CDR3 protein. The sample has around 200,000 distinct CDR3 sequences; around 95% are singletons. This entry belongs to a study of CD8 T cells in Susac syndrome. Study findings and constraints: As the study acknowledged, the number of individuals who were part of its TCR sequencing and HLA analysis was relatively small.

The sample was CD4+ T cells from PBMCs. The receptor was derived from a human donor with multiple sclerosis. The chain carries TRBV3-1 and TRBJ2-1; 7 nucleotides line up with TRBD2. CDR3 coding DNA: TGTGCCAGCAGCCAAGTGGGGGGGTTTGAGCAGTTCTTC. Translating it yields CASSQVGGFEQFF.